This paragraph covers one T cell receptor beta chain sequence. This sample stems from a study of blood T cell repertoires in COVID-19. About the research overall: The study drew acute and convalescent COVID-19 samples from the United States, Italy and Spain.

The protocol was immunoSEQ multiplex PCR, while the TCRdb copy is restricted to in-frame clones and leaves out a portion. The sample comprises around 72,000 clones, 85% to 90% of which are singletons, and around 8% rests with the top ten. CDR3 length equals 15 residues. Germline V gene sequence: CDR1 MDHEN, CDR2 SYDVKM. V was trimmed by 3 bases and J by 4 bases, leaving 15 bases between them. What was sequenced was peripheral blood. The sequence was collected from a man aged 50-59 years with active COVID-19. The J gene is TRBJ1-2, the V gene TRBV28; D is possibly TRBD1 (5 bases). The CDR3 DNA sequence: TGTGCCAGCAGTTTCCCACAGGTACAGGCCTATGGCTACACCTTC. Protein sequence: CASSFPQVQAYGYTF.